This TCR beta chain originates from a study of blood T cell repertoires in COVID-19. The germline CDR1 and CDR2 sequences are SEHNR and FQNEAQ (reference sequence). V lost 4 bases to trimming and J lost 1 base; unmatched junction nucleotides: 4. The CDR3 covers 15 residues. Sequenced by immunoSEQ multiplex PCR; TCRdb stores in-frame clones only, minus some. Here the sample spans some 210,000 clones, roughly 86% being singletons. Sequences were obtained from peripheral blood. The TCR comes from a woman aged 70-85 years with active or convalescent COVID-19. The J gene is TRBJ2-4, the V gene TRBV7-9; 7 positions match TRBD1. The DNA for the CDR3 is TGTGCCAGCAGCTCTCAGGGACAGGCCAAAAACATTCAGTACTTC. Translating it yields CASSSQGQAKNIQYF.